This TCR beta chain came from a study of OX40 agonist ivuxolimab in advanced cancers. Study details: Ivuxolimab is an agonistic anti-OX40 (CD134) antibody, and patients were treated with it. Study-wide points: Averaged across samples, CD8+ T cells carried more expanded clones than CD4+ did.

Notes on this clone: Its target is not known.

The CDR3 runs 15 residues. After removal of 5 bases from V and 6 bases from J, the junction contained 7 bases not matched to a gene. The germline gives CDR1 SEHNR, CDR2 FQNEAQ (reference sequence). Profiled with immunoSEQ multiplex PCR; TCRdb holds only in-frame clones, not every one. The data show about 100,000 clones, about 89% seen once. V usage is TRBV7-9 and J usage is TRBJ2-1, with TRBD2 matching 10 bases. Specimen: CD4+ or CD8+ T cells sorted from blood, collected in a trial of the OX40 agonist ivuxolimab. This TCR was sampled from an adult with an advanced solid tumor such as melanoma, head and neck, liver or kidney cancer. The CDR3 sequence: CASSETLAGSNEQFF. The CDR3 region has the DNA TGTGCCAGCAGCGAGACACTAGCGGGGTCCAATGAGCAGTTCTTC.